This TCR beta chain was sequenced for a study of T cells in Graves' hyperthyroidism and ophthalmopathy. Study background: Before any treatment, at initial diagnosis, peripheral blood was collected.

TCR beta CDR3 sequences were amplified from RNA transcripts. First-round RT-PCR of the TCR CDR3 relied on the HTBI primer set. TCRdb called the multiplex PCR reads again in MiXCR, with one record for every CDR3 protein. The table has 190,000 or so distinct CDR3 sequences, 18% seen once. PBMCs were collected from an approximately 9.3 ml volume of fresh peripheral blood. This clonotype was observed many times. Its specificity is not known. Compared with germline, one end of the junction differs, possibly owing to a read error. Findings of the study overall: A model of 13 V-J pairs discriminated ophthalmopathy from stable hyperthyroidism.

Looked up from germline, CDR1 is DFQATT and CDR2 is SNEGSKA (reference sequence). This CDR3 contains 14 residues. The source material was blood. The V call is TRBV20-1, the J call TRBJ2-3, with D perhaps matching TRBD1 (6 bases). The source of this sequence is a man between 40 and 49 years old with Graves' hyperthyroidism. DNA of the CDR3: TGCAGTGCTGGAGACAGGACTCAGGCAGATACGCAGTATTTT. Its protein is CSAGDRTQADTQYF.